Below are 28 T cell receptor beta chains sequenced from a single sample in a study of shared clonotypes between healthy human individuals. Sequencing used immunoSEQ multiplex PCR; TCRdb keeps in-frame clones, though not all of them. The data hold about 1.1 million clones, with more than 75% observed a single time. What was sequenced was memory CD4+ T cells from PBMCs. The subset here: CD45RA-negative fraction. The receptor source for this set is a man aged 18 to 35 in good health. Some clones in this sample may be carry-over from other donors' samples.

This chain joins TRBV6-5 and TRBJ2-2, with 8 nucleotides matching TRBD1. CDR1 is MNHEY and CDR2 is SVGAGI in the germline V gene. V lost 6 bases to trimming and J lost 5 bases; unmatched junction nucleotides: 8. The CDR3 has 15 residues. The CDR3 is CASSPQGAGTGELFF. The CDR3 nucleotides read TGTGCCAGCAGCCCCCAGGGGGCGGGTACCGGGGAGCTGTTTTTT.

This chain uses TRBV5-1 with TRBJ1-3; D is unresolved. CDR1 and CDR2 (germline): SGHRS, YFSETQ. V lost 0 bases and J lost 0, with 10 bases in between. This CDR3 is 16 amino acids long. This CDR3 reads CASSLEQLSSGNTIYF. The CDR3 DNA reads as TGCGCCAGCAGCTTGGAACAGTTGAGCTCTGGAAACACCATATATTTT. The full variable domain, rest sourced from reference TRBV5-1 and TRBJ1-3, is KAGVTQTPRYLIKTRGQQVTLSCSPISGHRSVSWYQQTPGQGLQFLFEYFSETQRNKGNFPGRFSGRQFSNSRSEMNVSTLELGDSALYLCASSLEQLSSGNTIYFGEGSWLTVV.

This sequence joins TRBV19 and TRBJ2-1; D is unresolved. Deletions cut 10 bases from V and 2 bases from J, with 15 bases between. Germline assignment: CDR1 LNHDA and CDR2 SQIVND (reference sequence). The CDR3 has 14 amino acids. In nucleotides, the CDR3 is TGTGCCACATTGCGAGGCTATCCCTACAATGAGCAGTTCTTC. This encodes CATLRGYPYNEQFF.

V usage is TRBV7-6 and J usage is TRBJ2-2; 13 positions agree with TRBD2. Germline trimming cut 5 bases from V and 5 bases from J; bases unmatched to any gene: 5. The CDR3 contains 16 residues. Germline CDR1 reads SGHVS; CDR2 reads FNYEAQ. CDR3 amino acids: CASSQTSGRATGELFF. The DNA of the CDR3 is TGTGCCAGCAGCCAAACTAGCGGGAGGGCAACCGGGGAGCTGTTTTTT.

The chain links TRBV2 to TRBJ2-6; D remains unclear. This CDR3 is built from 15 residues. The ends were cut back, 6 bases at V and 7 bases at J, with 16 bases in the middle. Per the germline V gene, CDR1 is SNHLY and CDR2 is FYNNEI. CDR3 sequence: CASSPDTLGANVLTF. CDR3 coding DNA: TGTGCCAGCAGCCCCGACACCCTCGGAGCCAACGTCCTGACTTTC.

The gene calls are TRBV12-5 and TRBJ1-5, with 9 bases that match TRBD1. Unmatched junction bases numbered 11, after V lost 5 bases and J lost 0 bases. Germline V CDR1 and CDR2: LGHNT, FRNRAP. This CDR3 is built from 18 residues. CDR3 DNA: TGTGCTAGTGGTCCAGGAGGACAGGGGCGGTATAGCAATCAGCCCCAGCATTTT. Its protein is CASGPGGQGRYSNQPQHF.

This clone was recorded once. The V call is TRBV9, the J call TRBJ1-5, with D possibly matching TRBD1 (5 bases). The V gene's germline CDR1 is SGDLS and CDR2 YYNGEE. Trimming stripped 0 bases from V and 5 bases from J, with 12 bases between. The CDR3 loop spans 15 amino acids. For the CDR3, the DNA is TGTGCCAGCAGCGTAGATCAGGGCCCCTATCAGCCCCAGCATTTT. It translates to CASSVDQGPYQPQHF.

The sample holds one count of this clone. The sample contains more than one DNA sequence encoding this CDR3. The chain has TRBV5-1 and TRBJ2-1; D remains unclear. The V gene lost 0 bases and the J gene lost 3 bases, with 10 bases spanning the gap. Germline-derived CDR1 and CDR2 are SGHRS and YFSETQ. The CDR3 is 15 amino acids. The CDR3: CASSLGAASYNEQFF. CDR3 sequence (DNA): TGCGCCAGCAGCTTGGGGGCTGCAAGCTACAATGAGCAGTTCTTC.

Comments on this clone: With only one base between it and a far larger clone, this is likely a read error. V and J are TRBV30 and TRBJ2-7; perhaps TRBD2 as D (6 bases). Germline values: CDR1 GTSNPN, CDR2 SVGIG (reference sequence). CDR3 length equals 12 residues. The CDR3 protein is CAWSVTSYEQHF. CDR3 in DNA: TGTGCCTGGAGTGTAACTAGCTACGAGCAGCACTTC.

This chain links TRBV2 with TRBJ2-5, with 11 bases that match TRBD2. The J call may be mistaken, given a closer DNA end match to TRBJ2-7. CDR1 and CDR2 (germline): SNHLY, FYNNEI. This CDR3 has 15 amino acids. CDR3 loop: CASSGGLAGGVEQYF. CDR3 DNA: TGTGCCAGCAGTGGGGGGCTAGCGGGAGGAGTCGAGCAGTACTTC.

The chain uses TRBV11-2 and TRBJ1-2; D is perhaps TRBD1 (6 bases). V gave up 5 bases and J gave up 8 bases, with 21 bases separating them. From germline, CDR1 is SGHAT and CDR2 FQNNGV. The CDR3 has 15 residues. CDR3: CASSRNRAVIGGYTF. As DNA, the CDR3 is TGTGCCAGCAGCCGTAACAGGGCGGTAATAGGCGGCTACACCTTC.

The V gene is TRBV28, the J gene TRBJ2-7; D gene ambiguous. This CDR3 has 14 amino acids. V lost 7 bases and J lost 1, with 14 bases in between. CDR1 MDHEN and CDR2 SYDVKM come from the germline V gene. CDR3 amino acids: CASMGSAESYEQYF. In DNA, the CDR3 is TGTGCCAGCATGGGTTCGGCGGAATCCTACGAGCAGTACTTC. The variable domain in full, completed from reference TRBV28 and TRBJ2-7, reads DVKVTQSSRYLVKRTGEKVFLECVQDMDHENMFWYRQDPGLGLRLIYFSYDVKMKEKGDIPEGYSVSREKKERFSLILESASTNQTSMYLCASMGSAESYEQYFGPGTRLTVT.

This clone was recorded a few times. V usage is TRBV18 and J usage is TRBJ1-5, with 9 nucleotides matching TRBD1. Trimming cost V 3 bases and J 7 bases; bases outside gene matches: 4. This CDR3 has 14 residues. Germline loops: CDR1 KGHSH, CDR2 LQKENI. The CDR3 is CASSPLDRGQPQHF. DNA for the CDR3: TGTGCCAGCTCACCCCTCGACAGGGGGCAGCCCCAGCATTTT.

This clone turned up a few times. This chain links TRBV6-1 with TRBJ2-1; no clear D. The CDR3 length is 12 residues. Germline lookup yields CDR1 MNHNS and CDR2 SASEGT. Trimming removed 5 bases from V and 4 bases from J, with 6 bases in between. CDR3 region: CASSRLYNEQFF. For the CDR3, the DNA is TGTGCCAGCAGTAGACTGTACAATGAGCAGTTCTTC.

V gene TRBV7-2 combines with J gene TRBJ2-7; TRBD1 agrees at 8 bases. The CDR3 extends over 15 amino acids. The V and J ends lost 1 base and 2 bases, in that order; junction bases with no gene match: 4. CDR1 and CDR2 from the germline V gene are SGHTA and FQGNSA. CDR3 region: CASSLVWTGTYEQYF. The CDR3 nucleotides read TGTGCCAGCAGCTTAGTCTGGACAGGGACCTACGAGCAGTACTTC.

The gene calls are TRBV2 and TRBJ2-1; 9 bases are shared with TRBD1. The CDR3 has 13 amino acids. CDR1 is SNHLY and CDR2 is FYNNEI in the germline V gene. Losses at the gene ends were 5 bases for V and 9 bases for J; bases not matched to a gene: 5. Here the CDR3 reads CASSQQGAGEQFF. CDR3 nucleotide sequence: TGTGCCAGCAGTCAACAGGGGGCGGGTGAGCAGTTCTTC.

The chain recombines TRBV9 with TRBJ2-2; no definite D call. The CDR3 covers 14 residues. The V gene's germline CDR1 is SGDLS and CDR2 YYNGEE. V was shortened by 0 bases and J by 4 bases, with 7 bases between the two germline ends. CDR3 sequence reads: CASSVVPSTGELFF. The CDR3 bases are TGTGCCAGCAGCGTAGTCCCCAGCACCGGGGAGCTGTTTTTT.

CDR3 in DNA: TGTGCCAGGGGGAGGGTCCCGAGCACCGGGGAGCTGTTTTTT. Protein: CARGRVPSTGELFF. The rearrangement joins TRBV28 to TRBJ2-2; 7 bases map to TRBD2. J lost 4 bases, V lost 9 bases, and 8 bases had no gene match. Germline CDR1 reads MDHEN; CDR2 reads SYDVKM. The CDR3 extends over 14 amino acids.

The count of this clone is one. The chain employs TRBV2 and TRBJ1-5, with a weak D call TRBD1 (5 bases). V lost 7 bases and J lost 1, with 11 bases in between. The CDR3 runs 14 residues. Germline assignment: CDR1 SNHLY and CDR2 FYNNEI. CDR3 sequence: CASTSRDSNQPQHF. CDR3 coding DNA: TGTGCCAGCACCAGCCGGGACAGCAATCAGCCCCAGCATTTT.

The CDR3 nucleotides read TGTGCCAGCAGTTTATCAAAACTAGCGGGAGACCACGAGCAGTACTTC. Translated, it gives CASSLSKLAGDHEQYF. This chain links TRBV27 with TRBJ2-5; 11 bases map to TRBD2. The J call is doubtful: the DNA matches TRBJ2-7 better. Germline CDR1 is MNHEY and CDR2 is SMNVEV (reference sequence). The CDR3 loop spans 16 amino acids.

This chain links TRBV6-5 with TRBJ1-3; D not certain. V lost 2 bases and J lost 0, with 5 bases in between. Germline V gene sequence: CDR1 MNHEY, CDR2 SVGAGI. This CDR3 has 14 amino acids. CDR3 bases: TGTGCCAGCAGTTACAGCAACTCTGGAAACACCATATATTTT. Its protein is CASSYSNSGNTIYF.

V usage is TRBV5-1 and J usage is TRBJ1-2, with 8 bases that match TRBD1. The V segment lost 4 bases and the J segment 3 bases; nucleotides outside the gene matches: 5. Germline V gives CDR1 SGHRS, CDR2 YFSETQ. The CDR3 totals 14 residues. CDR3 bases: TGCGCCAGCAGCCGGGGACAGGCGGACTATGGCTACACCTTC. Amino acid sequence: CASSRGQADYGYTF.

Only a few counts were recorded for this clone. The V call is TRBV5-1, the J call TRBJ2-2, with no clear D. From germline, CDR1 is SGHRS and CDR2 YFSETQ. CDR3 length equals 13 residues. The V and J ends lost 0 bases and 5 bases respectively, with 5 bases between them. This chain's CDR3 is CASSLESTGELFF. The CDR3 coding sequence is TGCGCCAGCAGCTTGGAGTCTACCGGGGAGCTGTTTTTT.

V gene TRBV25-1 combines with J gene TRBJ2-6; perhaps TRBD1 as D (6 bases). V dropped 6 bases and J dropped 0 bases, with 12 bases sitting between them. CDR1 and CDR2 from the germline V gene are MGHDK and SYGVNS. The CDR3 runs to 16 residues. The chain's CDR3 is CASRGTLRSGANVLTF. CDR3 nucleotide sequence: TGTGCCAGCAGGGGGACACTACGCTCTGGGGCCAACGTCCTGACTTTC.

This clone was detected only once. The chain employs TRBV6-4 and TRBJ2-3; tentatively, D is TRBD1 or TRBD2 (5 bases each). The CDR3 sequence is 13 residues long. V shed 5 bases and J shed 8 bases, with 14 bases lying between them. Germline-derived CDR1 and CDR2 are MRHNA and SNTAGT. This CDR3 is CASSPSRGVTQYF. CDR3 DNA sequence: TGTGCCAGCAGTCCCTCAAGGGGAGTTACGCAGTATTTT.

The chain links TRBV7-3 to TRBJ2-3; 8 positions match TRBD2. J gave up 4 bases and V 1 base, and 7 bases lay outside the gene matches. The CDR3 loop spans 16 amino acids. In germline, CDR1 is SGHTA, CDR2 FQGTGA. The CDR3 is CASSLIPAGVADTQYF. The CDR3 DNA reads TGTGCCAGCAGCTTAATTCCAGCGGGAGTAGCAGATACGCAGTATTTT. The full variable domain, completed using reference TRBV7-3 and TRBJ2-3, is GAGVSQTPSNKVTEKGKYVELRCDPISGHTALYWYRQSLGQGPEFLIYFQGTGAADDSGLPNDRFFAVRPEGSVSTLKIQRTERGDSAVYLCASSLIPAGVADTQYFGPGTRLTVL.

This sequence joins TRBV29-1 and TRBJ2-3, with 7 bases lining up with TRBD1. The V segment lost 7 bases and the J segment 5 bases; nucleotides outside the gene matches: 6. This CDR3 region has 12 residues. Germline CDR1 and CDR2: SQVTM and ANQGSEA. The CDR3 coding sequence is TGCAGCGCGCACAACAGGGGAGATACGCAGTATTTT. It yields the protein CSAHNRGDTQYF.

The rearrangement links TRBV28 to TRBJ2-7; D is uncertain. The germline gives CDR1 MDHEN, CDR2 SYDVKM. V was trimmed by 6 bases and J by 7 bases, leaving 10 bases between them. This CDR3 comprises 11 residues. The CDR3: CASRAVVEQYF. The CDR3 DNA reads as TGTGCCAGCAGAGCAGTTGTTGAGCAGTACTTC.